The clone carrying this TCR beta chain was observed at least ten times. What it binds is not known. The sample belongs to a study of T cell repertoires in cytomegalovirus infection. Points from the study as a whole: HLA-C-restricted CMV clonotypes gave the most frequent clonotype in two of eight donors. Identification of carriers of CMV plus the relevant HLA was achieved through cumulative public TCR beta family frequency.

TCRdb used MiXCR to reprocess the reads, holding one entry per CDR3 protein. The sample includes 200,000 to 300,000 distinct CDR3 sequences, roughly 9% of them seen just once. The CDR3 sequence is 15 residues long. Trimming at V came to 4 bases and at J to 0 bases, leaving 2 bases not matched to a gene. Per the germline V gene, CDR1 is SGHVS and CDR2 is FNYEAQ. This chain joins TRBV7-6 and TRBJ2-3; TRBD2 agrees at 9 bases. The receptor's source is a human donor in good health (CMV status not recorded). Some clones in this sample may be carry-over from other donors' samples. Sequenced material: PBMCs. CDR3 coding DNA: TGTGCCAGCAGCTCGCGGGGGGGAAGCACAGATACGCAGTATTTT. Translated, it gives CASSSRGGSTDTQYF.